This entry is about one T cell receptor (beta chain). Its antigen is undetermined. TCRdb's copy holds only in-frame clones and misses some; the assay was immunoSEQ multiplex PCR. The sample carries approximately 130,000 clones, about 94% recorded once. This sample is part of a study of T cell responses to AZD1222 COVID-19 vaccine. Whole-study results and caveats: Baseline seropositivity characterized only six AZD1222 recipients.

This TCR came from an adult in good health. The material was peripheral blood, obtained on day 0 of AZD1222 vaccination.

CDR3 DNA sequence: TGTGCCAGCAGTGAATATCAGGGACGCACTGAAGCTTTCTTT. This translates into CASSEYQGRTEAFF. The rearrangement joins TRBV25-1 to TRBJ1-1, with D maybe TRBD1 (5 bases). With 0 bases removed from V and 4 bases from J, the gap between germline ends came to 9 bases. Germline CDR1 and CDR2: MGHDK and SYGVNS. The CDR3 runs to 14 residues. The full variable domain, rest sourced from reference TRBV25-1 and TRBJ1-1, is EADIYQTPRYLVIGTGKKITLECSQTMGHDKMYWYQQDPGMELHLIHYSYGVNSTEKGDLSSESTVSRIRTEHFPLTLESARPSHTSQYLCASSEYQGRTEAFFGQGTRLTVV.